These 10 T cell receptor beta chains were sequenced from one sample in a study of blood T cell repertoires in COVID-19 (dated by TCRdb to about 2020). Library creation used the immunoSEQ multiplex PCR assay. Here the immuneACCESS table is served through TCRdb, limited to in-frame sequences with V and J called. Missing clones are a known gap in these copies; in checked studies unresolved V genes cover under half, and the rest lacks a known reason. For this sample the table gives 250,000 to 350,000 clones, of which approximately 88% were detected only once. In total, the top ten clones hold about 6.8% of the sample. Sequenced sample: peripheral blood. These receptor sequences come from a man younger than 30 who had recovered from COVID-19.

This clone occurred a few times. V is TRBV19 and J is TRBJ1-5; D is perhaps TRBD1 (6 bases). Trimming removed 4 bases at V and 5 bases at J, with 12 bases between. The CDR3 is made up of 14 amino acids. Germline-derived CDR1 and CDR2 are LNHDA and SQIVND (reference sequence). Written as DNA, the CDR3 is TGTGCCAGTAGTAAGGGGGGGGAACATCAGCCCCAGCATTTT. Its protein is CASSKGGEHQPQHF.

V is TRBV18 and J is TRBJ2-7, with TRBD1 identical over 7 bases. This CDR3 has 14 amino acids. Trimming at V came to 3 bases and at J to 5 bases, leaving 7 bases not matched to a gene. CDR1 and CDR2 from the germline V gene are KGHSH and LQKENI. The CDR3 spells CASSPEGQSHEQYF. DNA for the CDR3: TGTGCCAGCTCACCTGAGGGACAGTCCCACGAGCAGTACTTC. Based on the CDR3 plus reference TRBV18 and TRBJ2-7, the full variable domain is NAGVMQNPRHLVRRRGQEARLRCSPMKGHSHVYWYRQLPEEGLKFMVYLQKENIIDESGMPKERFSAEFPKEGPSILRIQQVVRGDSAAYFCASSPEGQSHEQYFGPGTRLTVT.

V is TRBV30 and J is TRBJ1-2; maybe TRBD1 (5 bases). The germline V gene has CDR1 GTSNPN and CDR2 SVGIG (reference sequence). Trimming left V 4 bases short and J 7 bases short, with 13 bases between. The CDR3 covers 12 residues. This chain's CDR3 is CAWTLAGPGYTF. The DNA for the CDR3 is TGTGCCTGGACCCTTGCGGGGCCTGGCTACACCTTC.

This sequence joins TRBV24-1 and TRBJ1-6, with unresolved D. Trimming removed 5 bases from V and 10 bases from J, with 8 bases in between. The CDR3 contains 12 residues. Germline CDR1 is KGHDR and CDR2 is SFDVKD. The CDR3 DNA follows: TGTGCCACCAGTGCTGGTGAGTCACCCCTCCACTTT. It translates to CATSAGESPLHF.

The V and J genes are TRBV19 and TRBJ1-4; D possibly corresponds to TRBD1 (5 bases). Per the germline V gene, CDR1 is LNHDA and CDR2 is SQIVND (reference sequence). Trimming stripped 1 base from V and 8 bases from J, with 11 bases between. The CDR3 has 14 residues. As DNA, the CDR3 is TGTGCCAGTAGTATAGGCAGGGAAGACGAAAAACTGTTTTTT. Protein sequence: CASSIGREDEKLFF.

The CDR3 DNA reads TGCGCCAGCAGTCACCCCCCGTCCACCGGGACTAGCGTAGGCGAGCAGTACTTC. Its protein is CASSHPPSTGTSVGEQYF. The chain uses TRBV4-1 and TRBJ2-7, with 10 bases aligning to TRBD2. Trimming cost V 6 bases and J 6 bases; bases outside gene matches: 20. Germline CDR1 reads MGHRA; CDR2 reads YSYEKL. The CDR3 is made up of 18 amino acids.

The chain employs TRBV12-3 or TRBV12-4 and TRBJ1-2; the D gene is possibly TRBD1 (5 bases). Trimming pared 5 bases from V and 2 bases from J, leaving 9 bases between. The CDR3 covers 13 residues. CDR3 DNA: TGTGCCAGCAGTATTCAGGGAAACTATGGCTACACCTTC. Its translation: CASSIQGNYGYTF.

This CDR3 reads CASSMNNAGGFANEQFF. CDR3 bases: TGTGCCAGTAGTATGAATAACGCGGGAGGATTCGCCAATGAGCAGTTCTTC. The rearrangement joins TRBV19 to TRBJ2-1, with TRBD2 matching over 8 bases. V lost 3 bases and J lost 6; bases outside the gene matches: 13. Germline V gives CDR1 LNHDA, CDR2 SQIVND (reference sequence). This CDR3 region has 17 residues.

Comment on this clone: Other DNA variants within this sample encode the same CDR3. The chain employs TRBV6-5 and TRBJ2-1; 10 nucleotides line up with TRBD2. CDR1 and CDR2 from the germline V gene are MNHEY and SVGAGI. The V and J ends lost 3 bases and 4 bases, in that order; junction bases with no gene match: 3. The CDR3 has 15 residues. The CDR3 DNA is TGTGCCAGCAGTTATTTAGCGGGGGGTTACAATGAGCAGTTCTTC. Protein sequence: CASSYLAGGYNEQFF.

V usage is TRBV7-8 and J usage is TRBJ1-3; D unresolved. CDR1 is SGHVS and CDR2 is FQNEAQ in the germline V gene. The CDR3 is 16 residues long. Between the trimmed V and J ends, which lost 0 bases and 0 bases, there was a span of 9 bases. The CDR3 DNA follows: TGTGCCAGCAGCTTAGCGAGCCTTGTCTCTGGAAACACCATATATTTT. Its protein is CASSLASLVSGNTIYF.